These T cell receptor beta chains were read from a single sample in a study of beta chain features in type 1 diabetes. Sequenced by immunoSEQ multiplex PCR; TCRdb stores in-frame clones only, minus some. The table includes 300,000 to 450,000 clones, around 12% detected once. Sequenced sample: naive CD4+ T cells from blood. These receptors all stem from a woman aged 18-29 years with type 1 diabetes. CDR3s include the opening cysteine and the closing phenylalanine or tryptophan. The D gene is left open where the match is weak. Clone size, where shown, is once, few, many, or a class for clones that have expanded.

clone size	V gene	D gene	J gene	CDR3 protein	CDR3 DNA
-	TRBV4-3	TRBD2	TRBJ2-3	CASSRSGGGVDTQYF	TGCGCCAGCAGCCGGTCGGGGGGAGGGGTGGATACGCAGTATTTT
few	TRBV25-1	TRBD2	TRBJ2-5	CASSVGLAAYQETQYF	TGTGCCAGCAGTGTTGGACTAGCGGCGTACCAAGAGACCCAGTACTTC
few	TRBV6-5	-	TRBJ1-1	CASSYQKNTEAFF	TGTGCCAGCAGTTATCAGAAGAACACTGAAGCTTTCTTT
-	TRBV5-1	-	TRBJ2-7	CASSWDFYEQYF	TGCGCCAGCAGCTGGGACTTCTACGAGCAGTACTTC
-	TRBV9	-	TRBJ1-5	CASSVGGTPNQPQHF	TGTGCCAGCAGCGTAGGCGGGACGCCTAATCAGCCCCAGCATTTT
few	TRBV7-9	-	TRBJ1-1	CASSHERANTEAFF	TGTGCCAGCAGCCACGAGCGGGCGAACACTGAAGCTTTCTTT
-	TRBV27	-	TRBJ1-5	CASSLTGSHNQPQHF	TGTGCCAGCAGTTTAACAGGGTCCCACAATCAGCCCCAGCATTTT
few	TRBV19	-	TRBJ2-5	CASSRLDRSQETQYF	TGTGCCAGTAGTCGCCTCGACAGATCCCAAGAGACCCAGTACTTC
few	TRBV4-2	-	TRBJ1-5	CASSQGGQGSNQPQHF	TGTGCCAGCAGCCAAGGGGGGCAGGGGAGCAATCAGCCCCAGCATTTT
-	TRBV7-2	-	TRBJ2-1	CASSPRSPSFEQFF	TGTGCCAGCAGCCCTAGATCCCCTAGTTTTGAGCAGTTCTTC
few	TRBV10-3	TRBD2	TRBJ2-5	CAISESWSSGTQETQYF	TGTGCCATCAGTGAGTCTTGGTCTAGCGGGACCCAAGAGACCCAGTACTTC
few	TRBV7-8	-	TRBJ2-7	CASSPNRQSYEQYF	TGTGCCAGCAGCCCCAACCGACAGAGCTACGAGCAGTACTTC
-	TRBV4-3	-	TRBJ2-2	CASSQGPDIVLGELFF	TGCGCCAGCAGCCAAGGTCCGGACATCGTTCTTGGGGAGCTGTTTTTT
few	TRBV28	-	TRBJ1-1	CASSPPGNTEAFF	TGTGCCAGCAGTCCTCCGGGAAACACTGAAGCTTTCTTT
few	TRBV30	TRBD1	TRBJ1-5	CAWSRTTGGQPQHF	TGTGCCTGGAGTCGGACGACAGGGGGTCAGCCCCAGCATTTT
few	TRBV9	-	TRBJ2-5	CASSVGLGGGAKIVGETQYF	TGTGCCAGCAGCGTAGGGCTCGGTGGGGGGGCTAAGATAGTGGGAGAGACCCAGTACTTC
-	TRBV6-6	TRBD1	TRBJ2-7	CASSMGQGPYEQYF	TGTGCCAGCAGTATGGGACAGGGGCCCTACGAGCAGTACTTC
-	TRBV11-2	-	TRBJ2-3	CASSPIGADTQYF	TGTGCCAGCAGCCCCATCGGGGCAGATACGCAGTATTTT
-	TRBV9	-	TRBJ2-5	CASSVAILSGQETQYF	TGTGCCAGCAGCGTAGCTATACTGTCAGGGCAAGAGACCCAGTACTTC
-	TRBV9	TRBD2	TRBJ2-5	CASSVREGRQETQYF	TGTGCCAGCAGCGTACGGGAGGGGCGCCAAGAGACCCAGTACTTC
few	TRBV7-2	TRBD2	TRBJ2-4	CASSLLGTSGRGGNIQYF	TGTGCCAGCAGCTTGCTGGGGACTAGCGGGAGGGGAGGAAACATTCAGTACTTC
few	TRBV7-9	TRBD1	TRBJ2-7	CASSSSTGVTKGYEQYF	TGTGCCAGCAGCTCCAGCACAGGGGTTACTAAAGGCTACGAGCAGTACTTC
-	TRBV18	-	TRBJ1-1	CASSSGLAVSTEAFF	TGTGCCAGCTCCTCAGGTCTCGCAGTTTCAACTGAAGCTTTCTTT
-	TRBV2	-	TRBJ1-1	CASGQGTMNTEAFF	TGTGCCAGCGGGCAGGGCACCATGAACACTGAAGCTTTCTTT
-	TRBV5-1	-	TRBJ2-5	CASSYPLVSGKKETQYF	TGCGCCAGCAGCTACCCACTCGTTAGCGGAAAGAAAGAGACCCAGTACTTC
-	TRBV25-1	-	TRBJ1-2	CASSEVGDYGYTF	TGTGCCAGCAGTGAGGTAGGGGATTATGGCTACACCTTC
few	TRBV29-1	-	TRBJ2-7	CSATGTSYEQYF	TGCAGCGCGACTGGCACCTCCTACGAGCAGTACTTC
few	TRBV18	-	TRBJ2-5	CASSPPDQRETQYF	TGTGCCAGCTCACCACCGGACCAGCGGGAGACCCAGTACTTC
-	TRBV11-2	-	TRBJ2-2	CASSLGLVLGELFF	TGTGCCAGCAGCTTAGGACTAGTTCTGGGGGAGCTGTTTTTT
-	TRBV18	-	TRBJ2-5	CASGLIMGETQYF	TGTGCCAGCGGACTTATTATGGGGGAGACCCAGTACTTC
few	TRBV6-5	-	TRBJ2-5	CASSYTGRQETQYF	TGTGCCAGCAGTTACACGGGGAGGCAAGAGACCCAGTACTTC
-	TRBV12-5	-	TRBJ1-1	CASGWEGTEAFF	TGTGCTAGTGGGTGGGAGGGCACTGAAGCTTTCTTT
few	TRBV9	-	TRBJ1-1	CASSVLGAPGTEAFF	TGTGCCAGCAGCGTGCTGGGGGCGCCGGGAACTGAAGCTTTCTTT
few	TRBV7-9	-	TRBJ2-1	CASSLMRRAGNEQFF	TGTGCCAGCAGCCTCATGAGGCGGGCTGGCAATGAGCAGTTCTTC
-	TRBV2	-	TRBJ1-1	CASSEREMNTEAFF	TGTGCCAGCAGTGAACGGGAGATGAACACTGAAGCTTTCTTT
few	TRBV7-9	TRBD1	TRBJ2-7	CASSAGTGAYEQYF	TGTGCCAGCAGCGCCGGGACAGGAGCCTACGAGCAGTACTTC
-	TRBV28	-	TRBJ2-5	CASRHHPQETQYF	TGTGCCAGCCGACATCACCCCCAAGAGACCCAGTACTTC
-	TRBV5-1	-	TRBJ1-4	CASSLERRVTNEKLFF	TGCGCCAGCAGCTTGGAGCGGCGGGTCACTAATGAAAAACTGTTTTTT
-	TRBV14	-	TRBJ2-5	CASSQVKPPQGRETQYF	TGTGCCAGCAGCCAAGTCAAACCTCCACAGGGCCGAGAGACCCAGTACTTC
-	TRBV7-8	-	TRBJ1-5	CASSLGPGTSNQPQHF	TGTGCCAGCAGCTTAGGGCCGGGTACAAGCAATCAGCCCCAGCATTTT
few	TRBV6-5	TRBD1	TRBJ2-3	CASSYQGDPSTDTQYF	TGTGCCAGCAGTTACCAGGGGGACCCTAGCACAGATACGCAGTATTTT
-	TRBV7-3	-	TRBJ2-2	CASSGESRHGGELFF	TGTGCCAGCAGCGGTGAATCGCGACACGGCGGGGAGCTGTTTTTT
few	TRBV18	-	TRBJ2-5	CASSPITGTQETQYF	TGTGCCAGCTCACCTATTACAGGGACCCAAGAGACCCAGTACTTC
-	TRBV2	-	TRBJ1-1	CASSEGVNTEAFF	TGTGCCAGCAGTGAAGGCGTGAACACTGAAGCTTTCTTT
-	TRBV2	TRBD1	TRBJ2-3	CASSEGQGLDTQYF	TGTGCCAGCAGTGAGGGACAGGGTCTCGATACGCAGTATTTT
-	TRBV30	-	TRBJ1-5	CAWSFLSGSNQPQHF	TGTGCCTGGAGTTTCCTTTCGGGTAGCAATCAGCCCCAGCATTTT
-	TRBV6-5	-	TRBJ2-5	CASSYQGGRETQYF	TGTGCCAGCAGTTACCAGGGGGGCCGGGAGACCCAGTACTTC
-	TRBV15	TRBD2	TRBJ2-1	CATSRGLAGSYNEQFF	TGTGCCACCAGCAGGGGACTAGCGGGGTCCTACAATGAGCAGTTCTTC
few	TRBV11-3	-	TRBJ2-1	CASSLTDNEQFF	TGTGCCAGCAGCCTTACGGACAATGAGCAGTTCTTC
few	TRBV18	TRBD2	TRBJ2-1	CASSTGLAGLNEQFF	TGTGCCAGCTCTACGGGACTAGCGGGACTCAATGAGCAGTTCTTC
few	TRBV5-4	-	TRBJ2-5	CASRRDSHETQYF	TGTGCCAGCAGGCGGGACAGCCACGAGACCCAGTACTTC
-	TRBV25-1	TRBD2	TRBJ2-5	CASSVSSGSGTQYF	TGTGCCAGCAGTGTATCTAGCGGGAGCGGGACCCAGTACTTC